The rows below give T cell receptor beta chains drawn from one sample of a study of T cell repertoires in cytomegalovirus infection. TCRdb re-analysed the reads in MiXCR, keeping a single row per CDR3 protein. The table lists 200,000 or so distinct CDR3 sequences, roughly 30% of them singletons. The material sequenced was PBMCs. These TCRs come from a human donor in good health (CMV status not recorded). Some clones in this sample may be carry-over from other donors' samples. The CDR3 runs from the conserved cysteine through the conserved F or W. Fields, in order: D gene, J gene, clone size, V gene, CDR3 DNA, CDR3 protein. D genes are given only for firm matches. Some rows mark clone size as missing; the rest say once, few, many or name a class of expanded clone.

D: .
J: TRBJ2-7
size: few
V: TRBV3-1
DNA: TGTGCCAGCAGCCAAGAGAGCCAGGGAGGATCCTACGAGCAGTACTTC
CDR3: CASSQESQGGSYEQYF

D: .
J: TRBJ1-2
size: .
V: TRBV11-1
DNA: TGTGCCAGCAGCCGCGCGGCGACAGCAAACTATGGCTACACCTTC
CDR3: CASSRAATANYGYTF

D: TRBD1
J: TRBJ2-2
size: many
V: TRBV7-2
DNA: TGTGCCAGCAGCTGGGACAGGGACGGGGAGCTGTTTTTT
CDR3: CASSWDRDGELFF

D: TRBD2
J: TRBJ2-5
size: few
V: TRBV7-2
DNA: TGTGCCAGCAGCCAGGGCGGGGGCCAAGAGACCCAGTACTTC
CDR3: CASSQGGGQETQYF

D: .
J: TRBJ2-4
size: few
V: TRBV12-3/TRBV12-4
DNA: TGTGCCAGCAGTTTCAATGTCAAAAACATTCAGTACTTC
CDR3: CASSFNVKNIQYF

D: .
J: TRBJ2-5
size: few
V: TRBV5-1
DNA: TGCGCCAGCAGCCACCGCTGGGACATTGAAGAGACCCAGTACTTC
CDR3: CASSHRWDIEETQYF

D: .
J: TRBJ1-5
size: few
V: TRBV23-1
DNA: TGCGCCAGCGCGAGGGAGACCCGACATCAGCCCCAGCATTTT
CDR3: CASARETRHQPQHF

D: TRBD1
J: TRBJ1-1
size: .
V: TRBV13
DNA: TGTGCCAGCAGCTTCGACAGGGGAGTCACTGAAGCTTTCTTT
CDR3: CASSFDRGVTEAFF

D: TRBD2
J: TRBJ2-7
size: few
V: TRBV7-9
DNA: TGTGCCAGCAGCTTAGGACGCGGGCTAGCGGGGGAAGGCGAGCAGTACTTC
CDR3: CASSLGRGLAGEGEQYF

D: .
J: TRBJ1-1
size: few
V: TRBV29-1
DNA: TGCAGCGTTGAGGAGAGTAGGAACACTGAAGCTTTCTTT
CDR3: CSVEESRNTEAFF

D: .
J: TRBJ2-7
size: .
V: TRBV5-1
DNA: TGCGCCAGCACTTGGAAGTCGGGGAGCCACGAGCAGTACTTC
CDR3: CASTWKSGSHEQYF

D: .
J: TRBJ1-2
size: .
V: TRBV7-9
DNA: TGTGCCAGCAGCGAGTCAAGAGACTATGGCTACACCTTC
CDR3: CASSESRDYGYTF

D: TRBD1
J: TRBJ1-2
size: .
V: TRBV11-2
DNA: TGTGCCAGCAGCTTGGGGAGACAGGGTCTATATGGCTACACCTTC
CDR3: CASSLGRQGLYGYTF

D: TRBD1
J: TRBJ1-5
size: many
V: TRBV15
DNA: TGTGCCACCAGCAGAGTCGGGCAGGGGGCCGATCAGCCCCAGCATTTT
CDR3: CATSRVGQGADQPQHF

D: .
J: TRBJ1-2
size: few
V: TRBV7-9
DNA: TGTGCCAGCAGCTTAGCCGTCATCTCCACGGGTGGCTACACCTTC
CDR3: CASSLAVISTGGYTF

D: TRBD1
J: TRBJ2-6
size: .
V: TRBV12-3/TRBV12-4
DNA: TGTGCCAGCAGGGCCGGGACAGGGAAATTTAACTCTGGGGCCAACGTCCTGACTTTC
CDR3: CASRAGTGKFNSGANVLTF

D: .
J: TRBJ2-1
size: few
V: TRBV7-6
DNA: TGTGCCAGCAGTTCCAGGGCGAATTCCTACAATGAGCAGTTCTTC
CDR3: CASSSRANSYNEQFF

D: .
J: TRBJ2-5
size: many
V: TRBV2
DNA: TGTGCCAGCAGCGGGCAAGAGACCCAGTACTTC
CDR3: CASSGQETQYF

D: TRBD1
J: TRBJ1-1
size: few
V: TRBV12-3/TRBV12-4
DNA: TGTGCCAGCAGTCCGCAGGACAGGGGCGGAATGAACACTGAAGCTTTCTTT
CDR3: CASSPQDRGGMNTEAFF

D: .
J: TRBJ2-5
size: many
V: TRBV7-3
DNA: TGTGCCAGCAGCACGAACTCTCAAGAGACCCAGTACTTC
CDR3: CASSTNSQETQYF

D: .
J: TRBJ1-1
size: .
V: TRBV5-1
DNA: TGCGCCAGCAGCATGGTTACAGGGTACACTGAAGCTTTCTTT
CDR3: CASSMVTGYTEAFF

D: .
J: TRBJ1-1
size: .
V: TRBV6-6
DNA: TGTGCCAGCAGTTGGTCGGGTGACACTGAAGCTTTCTTT
CDR3: CASSWSGDTEAFF

D: .
J: TRBJ1-3
size: .
V: TRBV5-1
DNA: TGCGCCAGCAGCCTGACCGACACCAGCTCTGGAAACACCATATATTTT
CDR3: CASSLTDTSSGNTIYF

D: .
J: TRBJ2-5
size: .
V: TRBV5-1
DNA: TGCGCCAGCAGCCCAAGTTCGGCGAATACCTACCAAGAGACCCAGTACTTC
CDR3: CASSPSSANTYQETQYF

D: .
J: TRBJ1-1
size: few
V: TRBV20-1
DNA: TGCAGTGCTAGAGATGATTCGGGACACCCGGGGACTGAAGCTTTCTTT
CDR3: CSARDDSGHPGTEAFF

D: .
J: TRBJ2-1
size: few
V: TRBV7-8
DNA: TGTGCCAGCAGCTTACGGGACTTTACCTACAATGAGCAGTTCTTC
CDR3: CASSLRDFTYNEQFF

D: TRBD1
J: TRBJ1-1
size: .
V: TRBV19
DNA: TGTGCCAGTAACAGACAGGGGAACACTGAAGCTTTCTTT
CDR3: CASNRQGNTEAFF

D: .
J: TRBJ2-7
size: .
V: TRBV18
DNA: TGTGCCAGCTCACCACCCCATAGCTCCTACGAGCAGTACTTC
CDR3: CASSPPHSSYEQYF

D: TRBD2
J: TRBJ2-3
size: few
V: TRBV2
DNA: TGTGCCAGCAGGGCGGAGAGCGGGGCCGCAGATACGCAGTATTTT
CDR3: CASRAESGAADTQYF

D: TRBD1
J: TRBJ1-1
size: .
V: TRBV19
DNA: TGTGCCAGTACCCCGAGGGGACAGTCCACGAACACTGAAGCTTTCTTT
CDR3: CASTPRGQSTNTEAFF

D: TRBD1
J: TRBJ2-7
size: few
V: TRBV20-1
DNA: TGCAGTGCTAAGGGGGACAGGGCCTACGAGCAGTACTTC
CDR3: CSAKGDRAYEQYF

D: .
J: TRBJ2-1
size: .
V: TRBV6-5
DNA: TGTGCCAGCAGTTACTCCCTTTGGGACGGTGAGCAGTTCTTC
CDR3: CASSYSLWDGEQFF

D: TRBD1
J: TRBJ1-1
size: .
V: TRBV30
DNA: TGTGCCTGGGGCCTTGGCACAGGGGCTAGAGGGGCTTTCTTT
CDR3: CAWGLGTGARGAFF

D: .
J: TRBJ2-3
size: .
V: TRBV6-5
DNA: TGTGCCAGCAGTTACTCGGCGGCAGATACGCAGTATTTT
CDR3: CASSYSAADTQYF

D: .
J: TRBJ1-1
size: few
V: TRBV7-9
DNA: TGTGCCAGCAGCTTAGCGGGGGGAAAAGAAGCTTTCTTT
CDR3: CASSLAGGKEAFF

D: .
J: TRBJ1-3
size: many
V: TRBV11-2
DNA: TGTGCCAGCAGCCCCGGGGTCTTCGGAAACACCATATATTTT
CDR3: CASSPGVFGNTIYF

D: .
J: TRBJ2-3
size: .
V: TRBV14
DNA: TGTGCCAGCAGCCAAGTCCCATCGGGCAGGGCCACAGATACGCAGTATTTT
CDR3: CASSQVPSGRATDTQYF

D: .
J: TRBJ1-6
size: .
V: TRBV12-3/TRBV12-4
DNA: TGTGCCAGCAGTTTTGAGGGGGCCTATAATTCACCCCTCCACTTT
CDR3: CASSFEGAYNSPLHF

D: .
J: TRBJ2-1
size: many
V: TRBV6-2/TRBV6-3
DNA: TGTGCCAGCAGTTACTCCCGGGACACCTTTGGGGGCAATGAGCAGTTCTTC
CDR3: CASSYSRDTFGGNEQFF